This is a list of T cell receptor beta chains from one sample in a study of cytomegalovirus exposure and HLA in healthy donors. Clones were sequenced by immunoSEQ multiplex PCR, and TCRdb holds only the in-frame ones, with some missing. The sample holds some 200,000 clones, around 86% seen once. Source material: PBMCs. These receptors all stem from a woman aged 40 to 50 in good health and CMV-seronegative. The CDR3 runs from the conserved cysteine through the conserved F or W. The order of the fields is CDR3 length, clone size, D gene, V gene, J gene, CDR3 DNA, CDR3 protein. The D gene is left open where the match is weak. Rows give clone size only sometimes, using once, few, many, or a class for an expanded clone.

>14|-|TRBD1|TRBV2|TRBJ1-4
TGTGCCAGCAGTCGGACAGGGCTCAATGAAAAACTGTTTTTT
CASSRTGLNEKLFF
>13|-|-|TRBV25-1|TRBJ1-1
TGTGCCAGCAGTGAAGGCGGAGAGTTTAAAGCTTTCTTT
CASSEGGEFKAFF
>14|few|-|TRBV7-3|TRBJ2-3
TGTGCCAGCAGCCAAGGGACTCCCCCAGATACGCAGTATTTT
CASSQGTPPDTQYF
>14|-|TRBD2|TRBV7-2|TRBJ2-1
TGTGCCAGCAACCTAGCGGGAGGGAACAATGAGCAGTTCTTC
CASNLAGGNNEQFF
>17|-|-|TRBV5-5|TRBJ1-4
TGTGCCAGCAGCATACACATTGACTACGCAACTAATGAAAAACTGTTTTTT
CASSIHIDYATNEKLFF
>12|few|-|TRBV12-5|TRBJ1-5
TGTGCTAGTGGTTTGACAGGCCAGCCCCAGCATTTT
CASGLTGQPQHF
>15|-|TRBD1|TRBV7-2|TRBJ1-1
TGTGCCAGCAGCTTAGTGGGACAGGGGGCGAGTGAAGCTTTCTTT
CASSLVGQGASEAFF
>14|once|-|TRBV19|TRBJ1-2
TGTGCCAGTAACGGCCGGGGGAGGGATTATGGCTACACCTTC
CASNGRGRDYGYTF
>13|-|-|TRBV5-1|TRBJ1-1
TGCGCCAGCAGCTTCAAAGGGGACACTGAAGCTTTCTTT
CASSFKGDTEAFF
>15|once|TRBD1|TRBV28|TRBJ1-5
TGTGCCAGCAGTCCAGGACAGGGCGTCAATCAGCCCCAGCATTTT
CASSPGQGVNQPQHF
>18|-|TRBD1|TRBV4-1|TRBJ1-2
TGCGCCAGCAGCCCATATCCCCCCGACAGGGGGCGCTTGAGTGGCTACACCTTC
CASSPYPPDRGRLSGYTF
>14|-|-|TRBV15|TRBJ2-2
TGTGCCACCAGCAGAATCCGGGACACCGGGGAGCTGTTTTTT
CATSRIRDTGELFF
>16|once|TRBD2|TRBV6-6|TRBJ2-7
TGTGCCAGCAGGGGGACTAGCGGGGGTTTTGGTTACGAGCAGTACTTC
CASRGTSGGFGYEQYF
>16|-|TRBD2|TRBV7-3|TRBJ2-3
TGTGCCAGCAGCTCGACTAGCGGGAGGGCGGGAGATACGCAGTATTTT
CASSSTSGRAGDTQYF
>18|-|-|TRBV5-6|TRBJ1-1
TGTGCCAGCAGTATCTGGAGGACCAGGGGATGGACGAACACTGAAGCTTTCTTT
CASSIWRTRGWTNTEAFF
>13|-|TRBD2|TRBV27|TRBJ2-1
TGTGCCAGCAGTTCCGGGACTATCAATGAGCAGTTCTTC
CASSSGTINEQFF
>14|-|-|TRBV5-1|TRBJ2-5
TGCGCCAGCAGCGTGGGACATGGCCAAGAGACCCAGTACTTC
CASSVGHGQETQYF
>12|-|-|TRBV29-1|TRBJ2-5
TGCAGCGTTGGCAGGGCTCAAGAGACCCAGTACTTC
CSVGRAQETQYF
>13|-|-|TRBV6-1|TRBJ2-7
TGTGCCAGCAGTGAAGCGCGGGCAGGCGAGCAGTACTTC
CASSEARAGEQYF
>15|-|TRBD1|TRBV27|TRBJ2-7
TGTGCCAGCAGTTTATGGGGACAGAGCTCCTACGAGCAGTACTTC
CASSLWGQSSYEQYF
>16|-|-|TRBV5-1|TRBJ2-2
TGCGCCAGCCGCCCCAGGGGGGCGGGCAACACCGGGGAGCTGTTTTTT
CASRPRGAGNTGELFF
>15|-|TRBD1|TRBV10-2|TRBJ2-3
TGCGCCAGCAGATGGGCAGGGGGCTCCCCAGATACGCAGTATTTT
CASRWAGGSPDTQYF
>17|few|-|TRBV5-3|TRBJ2-7
TGTGCCAGAAGCTCTGCCGGACAGACAAAACATTCCTACGAGCAGTACTTC
CARSSAGQTKHSYEQYF
>14|-|-|TRBV28|TRBJ1-4
TGTGCCAGCGGTGCGACAGCAACTAATGAAAAACTGTTTTTT
CASGATATNEKLFF
>14|-|TRBD1|TRBV7-9|TRBJ2-7
TGTGCCAGCAGTCAGGGACAGCGGTCCTACGAGCAGTACTTC
CASSQGQRSYEQYF
>14|few|-|TRBV19|TRBJ2-1
TGTGCCAGTAGTATGGGTTTAGGGGCCAATGAGCAGTTCTTC
CASSMGLGANEQFF
>14|-|-|TRBV28|TRBJ2-7
TGTGCCACCCAGGGGGCGGGAGGGCCCCACGAGCAGTACTTC
CATQGAGGPHEQYF
>19|-|-|TRBV9|TRBJ1-3
TGTGCCAGCAGCGTAGACCCGTTTAGGGGGATCGCCTCTGGAAACACCATATATTTT
CASSVDPFRGIASGNTIYF
>13|-|-|TRBV27|TRBJ2-7
TGTGCCAGCAGTTTACGGGGAACCTACGAGCAGTACTTC
CASSLRGTYEQYF
>12|-|TRBD1|TRBV30|TRBJ2-7
TGTGCCTGGGCTGGACAGGGCTACGAGCAGTACTTC
CAWAGQGYEQYF
>14|-|-|TRBV11-2|TRBJ2-2
TGTGCCAGTTTGACGAACAGGCTCACCGGGGAGCTGTTTTTT
CASLTNRLTGELFF
>15|-|-|TRBV19|TRBJ1-2
TGTGCCAGTAGTATAGCGCACAGTTTAAACTATGGCTACACCTTC
CASSIAHSLNYGYTF
>17|-|-|TRBV7-2|TRBJ1-2
TGTGCCAGCAGCTTAGCGGTGGGGGGGGCCGCTAACTATGGCTACACCTTC
CASSLAVGGAANYGYTF
>15|-|TRBD2|TRBV15|TRBJ2-7
TGTGCCACCAGCAGAAAGAGCGGGAGGCACTACGAGCAGTACTTC
CATSRKSGRHYEQYF
>13|-|-|TRBV27|TRBJ1-5
TGTGCCAGCAGTTTACGGAGTAATCAGCCCCAGCATTTT
CASSLRSNQPQHF
>14|-|-|TRBV6-1|TRBJ2-3
TGTGCCAGCAGTCGGGACTGGGGGATCCGGACGCAGTATTTT
CASSRDWGIRTQYF
>16|-|-|TRBV28|TRBJ1-2
TGTGCCAGCAGTCCCGCTTCGGGGAATTGGCTCTGGGGCTACACCTTC
CASSPASGNWLWGYTF
>12|-|-|TRBV28|TRBJ1-1
TGTGCCAGCAGTTTAGGTCCAGTACAAGCTTTCTTT
CASSLGPVQAFF
>14|-|-|TRBV7-6|TRBJ1-5
TGTGCCAGCAGCTTAGGAGGATGGAATCAGCCCCAGCATTTT
CASSLGGWNQPQHF
>15|-|-|TRBV2|TRBJ2-6
TGTGCCAGCAGTCTTCAGGGATCGAGGGCCAACGTCCTGACTTTC
CASSLQGSRANVLTF
>13|-|TRBD1|TRBV30|TRBJ2-1
TGTGCCTGGCAGGGACAGACCTACAATGAGCAGTTCTTC
CAWQGQTYNEQFF
>16|-|-|TRBV5-8|TRBJ2-4
TGTGCCAGCACTGCCTCTACTAGCTGGATTGTAAACATTCAGTACTTC
CASTASTSWIVNIQYF
>16|-|TRBD1|TRBV7-2|TRBJ2-2
TGTGCCAGCAACTCGGTGGGGACAGGCAACACCGGGGAGCTGTTTTTT
CASNSVGTGNTGELFF
>14|once|TRBD1|TRBV4-1|TRBJ1-1
TGCGCCAGCAGCCAATCAGGGGGGAACACTGAAGCTTTCTTT
CASSQSGGNTEAFF
>17|-|-|TRBV15|TRBJ1-5
TGTGCCACCAGCAGAGATCTTATTCTCGGGGGTCGTCAGCCCCAGCATTTT
CATSRDLILGGRQPQHF
>14|-|TRBD1|TRBV10-2|TRBJ1-2
TGCGCCAGCAGTGAGAGGGACAGCCTCTATGGCTACACCTTC
CASSERDSLYGYTF
>15|once|-|TRBV5-6|TRBJ2-3
TGTGCCAGCAGACCGCAGGGTGCCCCCACAGATACGCAGTATTTT
CASRPQGAPTDTQYF
>14|-|TRBD1|TRBV27|TRBJ2-7
TGTGCCAGCAGTTTGGACAGGGGCCCCTACGAGCAGTACTTC
CASSLDRGPYEQYF
>15|-|-|TRBV27|TRBJ2-1
TGTGCCAGCAGCTCCACAGGGCCCTCCTACAATGAGCAGTTCTTC
CASSSTGPSYNEQFF
>13|-|-|TRBV19|TRBJ2-3
TGTGCCAGTAGAAAGCGGGGCACAGATACGCAGTATTTT
CASRKRGTDTQYF
>15|-|TRBD1|TRBV27|TRBJ1-5
TGTGCCAGCAGCCCCGACAGGGTTGGCAATCAGCCCCAGCATTTT
CASSPDRVGNQPQHF
>12|once|-|TRBV9|TRBJ2-3
TGTGCCAGCAGCGCCGCAGCAGATACGCAGTATTTT
CASSAAADTQYF
>15|-|-|TRBV15|TRBJ1-4
TGTGCCACCAGCAGAACCGGAGGTACTAATGAAAAACTGTTTTTT
CATSRTGGTNEKLFF